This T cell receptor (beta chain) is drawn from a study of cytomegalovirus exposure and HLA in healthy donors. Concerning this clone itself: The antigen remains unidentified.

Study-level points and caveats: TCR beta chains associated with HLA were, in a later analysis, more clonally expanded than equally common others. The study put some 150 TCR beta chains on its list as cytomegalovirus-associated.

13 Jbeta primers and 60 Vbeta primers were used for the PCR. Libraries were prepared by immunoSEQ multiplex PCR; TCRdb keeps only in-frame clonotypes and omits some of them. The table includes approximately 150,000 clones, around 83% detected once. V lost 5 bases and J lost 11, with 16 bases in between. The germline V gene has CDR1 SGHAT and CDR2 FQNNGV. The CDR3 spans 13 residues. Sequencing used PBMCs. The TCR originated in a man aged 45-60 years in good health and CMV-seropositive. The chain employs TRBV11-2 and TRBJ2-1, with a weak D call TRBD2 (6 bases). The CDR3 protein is CASSDGGAEKQFF. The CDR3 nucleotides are TGTGCCAGCAGCGACGGCGGGGCTGAGAAGCAGTTCTTC.